Listed below are T cell receptor beta chains from one sample, sequenced in a study of cytomegalovirus exposure and HLA in healthy donors. Method: immunoSEQ multiplex PCR; TCRdb's copy keeps in-frame clones and lacks some. The repertoire holds some 170,000 clones, with under 85% as singletons. Sequenced input: PBMCs. The receptors here all came from a man aged 45-60 years in good health and CMV-seropositive. Each CDR3 is given with its conserved first and last residue. The D gene is left open where the match is weak. Only some rows state a clone size, as once, few, many or a class for expanded clones.

TRBJ2-1	NA	NA	TRBV5-6	TGTGCCAGCAGCTTGATAGGGAGTCATGAGCAGTTCTTC	CASSLIGSHEQFF
TRBJ2-3	TRBD2	NA	TRBV18	TGTGCCAGCTCACCACCGGGACTAGCGGGAGGAGATACGCAGTATTTT	CASSPPGLAGGDTQYF
TRBJ1-6	NA	NA	TRBV7-9	TGTGCCAGCAGCTTAGTCGCGGGGATGACCTATAATTCACCCCTCCACTTT	CASSLVAGMTYNSPLHF
TRBJ1-6	NA	once	TRBV28	TGTGCCAGCAGCACATACGAGGATAATTCACCCCTCCACTTT	CASSTYEDNSPLHF
TRBJ2-5	TRBD2	NA	TRBV4-1	TGCGCCAGCAGCCAAGATCTTGGCGGGGGAGGGGAGACCCAGTACTTC	CASSQDLGGGGETQYF
TRBJ1-4	NA	NA	TRBV6-5	TGTGCCAGCAGTTACTCCCGTAATGAAAAACTGTTTTTT	CASSYSRNEKLFF
TRBJ2-7	TRBD1	NA	TRBV4-2	TGTGCCAGCAGCCAAACCGGGACAGGGAACTACGAGCAGTACTTC	CASSQTGTGNYEQYF
TRBJ2-7	TRBD1	NA	TRBV15	TGTGCCACCAGCCCGGGACAGGGGCCCTACGAGCAGTACTTC	CATSPGQGPYEQYF
TRBJ2-5	TRBD2	NA	TRBV5-1	TGCGCCAGCAGCTTGGATTTAGGCGGCGGGGGGGCCGGTGAGACCCAGTACTTC	CASSLDLGGGGAGETQYF
TRBJ2-3	TRBD2	NA	TRBV30	TGTGCCTGGAGTGTAGCGGGGGGGCCAGATACGCAGTATTTT	CAWSVAGGPDTQYF
TRBJ2-5	NA	few	TRBV11-1	TGTGCCAGCAGCAATCAGGGGAGCCTAAAAGAGACCCAGTACTTC	CASSNQGSLKETQYF
TRBJ2-3	NA	NA	TRBV27	TGTGCCAGCAGCAGGACACAAGGCACAGATACGCAGTATTTT	CASSRTQGTDTQYF
TRBJ2-7	NA	few	TRBV7-9	TGTGCCAGCAGCTTTGACAGATACTCCTACGAGCAGTACTTC	CASSFDRYSYEQYF
TRBJ2-3	TRBD2	NA	TRBV2	TGTGCCAGCAGGGGTTTCACTAGCGGCTCCACAGATACGCAGTATTTT	CASRGFTSGSTDTQYF
TRBJ2-7	NA	NA	TRBV9	TGTGCCAGCAGCGTATCCGCGGGCGAGCAGTACTTC	CASSVSAGEQYF
TRBJ2-5	TRBD1	NA	TRBV19	TGTGCCAGTAGTATAGACAGGGGGCGCCTCGGGACCCAGTACTTC	CASSIDRGRLGTQYF
TRBJ2-7	NA	NA	TRBV5-1	TGCGCCAGCAGCAGGCTAGCGCCCTCCGGCGAGCAGTACTTC	CASSRLAPSGEQYF
TRBJ1-1	NA	NA	TRBV5-1	TGCGCCAGCAGCCGGAACACAGTTACAAACACTGAAGCTTTCTTT	CASSRNTVTNTEAFF
TRBJ2-7	TRBD2	NA	TRBV7-6	TGTGCCAGCAGCGCTGGACTAGCGGTATACGAGCAGTACTTC	CASSAGLAVYEQYF
TRBJ2-5	TRBD1	NA	TRBV7-2	TGTGCCAGCAGCCCAGTGGACAGGAAAGAGACCCAGTACTTC	CASSPVDRKETQYF
TRBJ1-1	TRBD1	NA	TRBV7-2	TGTGCCAGCAGCTTAGGCCCTCAGGGGGCCCACTTGAACACTGAAGCTTTCTTT	CASSLGPQGAHLNTEAFF
TRBJ2-5	NA	NA	TRBV2	TGTGCCAGCAGTGAATTTATGCAAGAGACCCAGTACTTC	CASSEFMQETQYF
TRBJ2-1	TRBD1	NA	TRBV10-3	TGTGCCATCAGAGGACAGGGGATTTACAATGAGCAGTTCTTC	CAIRGQGIYNEQFF
TRBJ2-4	NA	once	TRBV19	TGTGCCAGTAGTAGGGCTGGTCGGGGGGCCCTAGCCAAAAACATTCAGTACTTC	CASSRAGRGALAKNIQYF